These 6 T cell receptor beta chains came from one sample sequenced in a study of T-cell memory formation after mild COVID-19. TCRdb ran MiXCR on the 5' RACE reads and lists one entry per CDR3 protein. This table holds 300,000 to 400,000 distinct CDR3 sequences, roughly 15% found once. Sequenced material: PBMCs or a T cell subset sorted from them (not recorded which). The receptors shown here come from a man younger than 30 who had mild COVID-19 (a few samples of this study predate the infection). Cell type and time point are not known.

V is TRBV5-1 and J is TRBJ1-2; D unresolved. The germline CDR1 and CDR2 sequences are SGHRS and YFSETQ. This CDR3 contains 15 residues. V lost 1 base and J lost 6, with 16 bases in between. CDR3 bases: TGCGCCAGCAGCTTGAACGAGGGCGAGGAGGATGGCTACACCTTC. The encoded protein is CASSLNEGEEDGYTF.

This clonotype was detected a few times. The J gene is TRBJ2-4, the V gene TRBV3-1; D remains unclear. CDR1 is LGHDT, CDR2 YNNKEL, per germline (reference sequence). This CDR3 spans 15 amino acids. With 4 bases removed from V and 0 bases from J, the gap between germline ends came to 10 bases. The chain's CDR3 is CASSPLVGAKNIQYF. The CDR3 DNA is TGTGCCAGCAGCCCCCTCGTGGGAGCCAAAAACATTCAGTACTTC. Full variable domain (outside the CDR3, taken from reference TRBV3-1 and TRBJ2-4): DTAVSQTPKYLVTQMGNDKSIKCEQNLGHDTMYWYKQDSKKFLKIMFSYNNKELIINETVPNRFSPKSPDKAHLNLHINSLELGDSAVYFCASSPLVGAKNIQYFGAGTRLSVL.

This clonotype was detected only a few times. The J gene is TRBJ2-7, the V gene TRBV27, with 8 bases lining up with TRBD1. The CDR3 length is 14 residues. Germline assignment: CDR1 MNHEY and CDR2 SMNVEV (reference sequence). J lost 3 bases, V lost 6 bases, and 7 bases had no gene match. In DNA form, the CDR3 reads TGTGCCAGCAGGAAAATCGGACAGGGCTACGAGCAGTACGTC. It yields the protein CASRKIGQGYEQYV.

The sample holds many counts of this clonotype. The chain recombines TRBV6-2 or TRBV6-3 with TRBJ2-7, with no clear D. Germline CDR1 is MNHEY and CDR2 is SVGEGT. Trimming left V 0 bases short and J 9 bases short, with 15 bases between. The CDR3 runs 14 residues. The CDR3 is CASSYSDGQPVQYF. Here the CDR3 DNA reads TGTGCCAGCAGTTACTCGGATGGGCAACCCGTGCAGTACTTC.

This clonotype was found a few times. CDR3 sequence reads: CASSPGSPWGYTF. The CDR3 region has the DNA TGCGCCAGCAGCCCCGGGAGTCCTTGGGGCTACACCTTC. The chain links TRBV5-1 to TRBJ1-2; no reliable D call. This CDR3 is 13 amino acids long. V lost 4 bases, J lost 8 bases, and 15 bases lay in between. Germline V gives CDR1 SGHRS, CDR2 YFSETQ.

The chain has TRBV4-3 and TRBJ1-1; TRBD1 agrees at 7 bases. Per the germline V gene, CDR1 is LGHNA and CDR2 is YSLEER. Trimming cost V 3 bases and J 3 bases; bases outside gene matches: 7. The CDR3 is made up of 15 amino acids. The DNA for the CDR3 is TGCGCCAGCAGCCAGGCCAGGGGGGGTCACACTGAAGCTTTCTTT. It is translated as CASSQARGGHTEAFF.